Each of the 9 T cell receptor beta chains below was sequenced from the same sample in a study of CD8 T cells in ankylosing spondylitis. Via MiXCR, TCRdb re-called the 5' RACE reads, giving one row per CDR3 protein. The data contain roughly 190,000 distinct CDR3 sequences, roughly 12% of them singletons. The sequenced material came from blood, either unsorted or a sorted T cell fraction (not recorded which). The receptors originated from a male donor with ankylosing spondylitis or in good health (not recorded which).

This chain connects TRBV5-6 to TRBJ2-7; TRBD1 might be the D (6 bases). Germline CDR1 is SGHDT and CDR2 is YYEEEE. CDR3 length: 14 residues. V was pared by 5 bases and J by 0 bases, with 12 bases between. In DNA, the CDR3 is TGTGCCAGCAGTTTACAGGGATCCTCCTACGAGCAGTACTTC. Translated, it gives CASSLQGSSYEQYF.

This chain joins TRBV7-9 and TRBJ1-1; D remains unclear. The CDR3 is made up of 15 amino acids. Germline V gene sequence: CDR1 SEHNR, CDR2 FQNEAQ (reference sequence). V was pared by 1 base and J by 1 base, with 10 bases between. CDR3 amino acids: CASSLVVQKNTEAFF. The CDR3, as DNA: TGTGCCAGCAGCTTAGTTGTACAGAAGAACACTGAAGCTTTCTTT. Based on the CDR3 plus reference TRBV7-9 and TRBJ1-1, the full variable domain is DTGVSQNPRHKITKRGQNVTFRCDPISEHNRLYWYRQTLGQGPEFLTYFQNEAQLEKSRLLSDRFSAERPKGSFSTLEIQRTEQGDSAMYLCASSLVVQKNTEAFFGQGTRLTVV.

There are a few counts of this clonotype. The chain carries TRBV6-2 or TRBV6-3 and TRBJ2-7; 12 bases are a match to TRBD2. The J segment lost 3 bases and the V segment lost 2 bases, leaving 2 bases of the junction unmatched. This CDR3 is 15 amino acids long. CDR1 and CDR2 from the germline V gene are MNHEY and SVGEGT. The CDR3 protein is CASSYRGLAGYEQYF. The CDR3 DNA is TGTGCCAGCAGTTACCGGGGACTAGCGGGCTACGAGCAGTACTTC.

This clonotype has just a few counts. The gene calls are TRBV2 and TRBJ2-7; TRBD1 agrees at 12 bases. The germline V gene has CDR1 SNHLY and CDR2 FYNNEI. This CDR3 is 15 amino acids long. With 5 bases clipped from V and 0 bases from J, the junction kept 2 bases outside the gene matches. CDR3 residues: CASSRGQGASYEQYF. CDR3 nucleotide sequence: TGTGCCAGCAGTCGGGGACAGGGGGCCTCCTACGAGCAGTACTTC.

The rearrangement joins TRBV5-4 to TRBJ2-3; 8 bases map to TRBD2. Trimming removed 7 bases from V and 0 bases from J; junction bases left unmatched: 7. CDR3 length equals 15 residues. The germline V gene has CDR1 SGHNT and CDR2 YYREEE (reference sequence). The CDR3 loop reads CASRSRGGSTDTQYF. In DNA, the CDR3 is TGTGCCAGCCGTTCCCGGGGGGGCAGCACAGATACGCAGTATTTT.

The V and J genes are TRBV5-1 and TRBJ2-7, with 8 bases aligning to TRBD2. J was trimmed by 5 bases and V by 0 bases; bases with no gene match: 7. Germline V CDR1 and CDR2: SGHRS, YFSETQ. The CDR3 is 15 residues long. CDR3 bases: TGCGCCAGCAGCTTGGCGGTAGCGGGAACGGACGAGCAGTACTTC. Amino acids: CASSLAVAGTDEQYF.

This clonotype was detected only a few times. The rearrangement joins TRBV7-9 to TRBJ2-5; possible D gene TRBD1, 6 bases. The germline gives CDR1 SEHNR, CDR2 FQNEAQ (reference sequence). V was shortened by 0 bases and J by 5 bases, with 16 bases between the two germline ends. The length of the CDR3 is 16 residues. The CDR3 protein is CASSLAYTGSRETQYF. The CDR3 bases are TGTGCCAGCAGCTTAGCCTACACAGGGTCTCGGGAGACCCAGTACTTC.

The chain couples TRBV3-1 to TRBJ2-1; D is uncertain. The CDR3 runs to 14 residues. V lost 1 base and J 7 bases, leaving 11 bases between the germline ends. Germline V gene lookup returns CDR1 LGHDT and CDR2 YNNKEL (reference sequence). CDR3 in amino acids: CASSQVWDINEQFF. The CDR3 nucleotides read TGTGCCAGCAGCCAAGTGTGGGATATAAATGAGCAGTTCTTC.

V gene TRBV27 combines with J gene TRBJ2-7; a weak D match, TRBD2 (5 bases). The ends were cut back, 5 bases at V and 6 bases at J, with 14 bases in the middle. Germline assignment: CDR1 MNHEY and CDR2 SMNVEV (reference sequence). This CDR3 has 13 residues. CDR3 bases: TGTGCCAGCAGTGGGAGAGCAACGGGCGAGCAGTACTTC. Its protein product is CASSGRATGEQYF.